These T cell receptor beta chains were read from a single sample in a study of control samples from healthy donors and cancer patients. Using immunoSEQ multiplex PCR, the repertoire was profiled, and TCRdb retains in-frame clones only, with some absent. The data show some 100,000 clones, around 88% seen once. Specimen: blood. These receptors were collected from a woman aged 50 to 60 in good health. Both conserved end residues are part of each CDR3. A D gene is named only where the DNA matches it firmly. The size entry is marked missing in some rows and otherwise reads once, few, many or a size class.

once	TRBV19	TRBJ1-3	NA	CASSTTWRGNTIYF	TGTGCCAGTAGTACCACCTGGCGGGGAAACACCATATATTTT
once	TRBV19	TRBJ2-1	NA	CATARQSSYNEQFF	TGTGCCACCGCCCGACAGAGCTCCTACAATGAGCAGTTCTTC
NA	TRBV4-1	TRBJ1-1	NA	CASSRVPRENTEAFF	TGCGCCAGCAGCCGGGTACCGAGGGAGAACACTGAAGCTTTCTTT
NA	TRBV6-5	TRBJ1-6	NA	CASSFSGVSSPLHF	TGTGCCAGCTCCTTTTCAGGGGTGAGTTCACCCCTCCACTTT
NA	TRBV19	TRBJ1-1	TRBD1	CASSIRRGQGEAFF	TGTGCCAGTAGTATACGGCGGGGACAGGGGGAAGCTTTCTTT
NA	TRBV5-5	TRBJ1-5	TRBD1	CASRVGTGNNQPQHF	TGTGCCAGCAGGGTAGGGACAGGGAACAATCAGCCCCAGCATTTT
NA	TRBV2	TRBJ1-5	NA	CASKRTNSNQPQHF	TGTGCCAGCAAAAGGACCAATAGCAATCAGCCCCAGCATTTT
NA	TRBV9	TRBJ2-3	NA	CASSVAGEPTDTQYF	TGTGCCAGCAGCGTAGCCGGCGAACCCACAGATACGCAGTATTTT
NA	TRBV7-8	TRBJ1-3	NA	CASSSSGSGNTIYF	TGTGCCAGCAGCTCTTCAGGGTCAGGAAACACCATATATTTT
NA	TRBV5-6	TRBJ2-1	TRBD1	CASSSGTGLWDEQFF	TGTGCCAGCAGCTCCGGGACAGGCCTATGGGATGAGCAGTTCTTC
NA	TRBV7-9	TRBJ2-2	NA	CASSLVPTTGELFF	TGTGCCAGCAGCTTAGTCCCAACTACCGGGGAGCTGTTTTTT
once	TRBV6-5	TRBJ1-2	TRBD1	CASSYRGLSYGYTF	TGTGCCAGCAGCTACAGGGGGCTAAGCTATGGCTACACCTTC
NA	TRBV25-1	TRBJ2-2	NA	CASKIPNTGELFF	TGTGCCAGCAAGATCCCGAACACCGGGGAGCTGTTTTTT
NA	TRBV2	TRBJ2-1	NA	CARFRELEDMWFF	TGTGCCAGATTCCGGGAGCTGGAGGATATGTGGTTCTTC
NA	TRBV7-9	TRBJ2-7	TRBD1	CASSGGGQGPYEQYF	TGTGCCAGCAGTGGGGGGGGACAGGGTCCCTACGAGCAGTACTTC
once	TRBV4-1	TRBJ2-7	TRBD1	CASSQDDRGRDEQYF	TGCGCCAGCAGCCAAGATGACAGGGGTAGAGACGAGCAGTACTTC
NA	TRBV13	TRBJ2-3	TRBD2	CASSSSVLAGGHHTDTQYF	TGTGCCAGCAGCTCATCGGTACTAGCGGGAGGGCATCACACAGATACGCAGTATTTT
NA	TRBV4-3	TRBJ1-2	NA	CASSPPGRVHGYTF	TGCGCCAGCAGCCCCCCGGGGAGGGTTCATGGCTACACCTTC
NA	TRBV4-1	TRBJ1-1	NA	CASTSRGGHTEAFF	TGCGCCAGCACCTCAAGGGGGGGGCACACTGAAGCTTTCTTT
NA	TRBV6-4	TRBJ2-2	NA	CASSDIDTGELFF	TGTGCCAGCAGTGACATAGACACCGGGGAGCTGTTTTTT
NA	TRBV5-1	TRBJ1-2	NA	CASMKGDTYGYTF	TGCGCCAGCATGAAAGGGGACACCTATGGCTACACCTTC
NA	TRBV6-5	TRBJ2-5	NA	CASSYVPGTGTQYF	TGTGCCAGCAGTTACGTGCCCGGCACGGGGACCCAGTACTTC
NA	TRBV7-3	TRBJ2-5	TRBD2	CASSFAGGGETQYF	TGTGCCAGCAGCTTTGCGGGGGGGGGCGAGACCCAGTACTTC
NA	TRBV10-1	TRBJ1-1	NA	CASSARHTLFYGEAFF	TGCGCCAGCAGTGCCCGCCATACCCTCTTTTATGGTGAAGCTTTCTTT
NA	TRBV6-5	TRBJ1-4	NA	CASTPGGHGEKLFF	TGTGCCAGCACCCCCGGGGGGCACGGTGAAAAACTGTTTTTT
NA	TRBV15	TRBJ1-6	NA	CATSAQSYNSPLHF	TGTGCCACCAGCGCCCAGTCCTATAATTCACCCCTCCACTTT
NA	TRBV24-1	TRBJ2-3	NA	CATSDSGGGGDTQYF	TGTGCCACCAGTGATTCGGGCGGAGGGGGAGATACGCAGTATTTT
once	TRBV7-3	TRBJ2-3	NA	CASSPSGASTDTQYF	TGTGCCAGCAGCCCCTCGGGGGCGAGCACAGATACGCAGTATTTT
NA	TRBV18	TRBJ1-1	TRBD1	CASSPLGQGHTEAFF	TGTGCCAGCTCACCATTGGGACAGGGGCACACTGAAGCTTTCTTT
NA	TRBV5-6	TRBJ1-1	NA	CASSFLVAEAFF	TGTGCCAGCAGCTTTTTGGTTGCTGAAGCTTTCTTT
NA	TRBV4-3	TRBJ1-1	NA	CASSFYRENTEAFF	TGCGCCAGCAGCTTCTACAGGGAGAACACTGAAGCTTTCTTT
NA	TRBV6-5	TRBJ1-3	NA	CASSSRLGNTIYF	TGTGCCAGCAGCTCTCGGCTCGGAAACACCATATATTTT
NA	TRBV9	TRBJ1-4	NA	CASSVGSTNEKLFF	TGTGCCAGCAGCGTAGGGTCAACTAATGAAAAACTGTTTTTT
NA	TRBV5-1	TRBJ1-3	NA	CASSWRDGGNTIYF	TGCGCCAGCAGCTGGAGGGACGGAGGAAACACCATATATTTT
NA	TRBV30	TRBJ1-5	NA	CAWSGGVSQPQHF	TGTGCCTGGAGTGGCGGAGTAAGTCAGCCCCAGCATTTT
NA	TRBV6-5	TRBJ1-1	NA	CASRDLLSEAFF	TGTGCCAGCAGGGACCTACTCTCTGAAGCTTTCTTT
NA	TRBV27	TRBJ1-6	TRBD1	CASSTDRGPSSPLHF	TGTGCCAGCAGTACCGACAGGGGCCCAAGTTCACCCCTCCACTTT
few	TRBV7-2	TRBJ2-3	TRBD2	CASSHAGVVQYF	TGTGCCAGCAGCCACGCGGGGGTTGTGCAGTATTTT
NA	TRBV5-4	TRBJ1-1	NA	CASSLQNTEAFF	TGTGCCAGCAGCCTCCAGAACACTGAAGCTTTCTTT
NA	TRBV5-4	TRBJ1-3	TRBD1	CASSPPGQGSHTIYF	TGTGCCAGCAGCCCGCCGGGACAGGGATCGCACACCATATATTTT
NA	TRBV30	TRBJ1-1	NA	CAWCRGYTEAFF	TGTGCCTGGTGCCGGGGATACACTGAAGCTTTCTTT
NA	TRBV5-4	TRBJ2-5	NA	CASRLSGPQETQYF	TGTGCCAGCAGGCTAAGCGGGCCACAAGAGACCCAGTACTTC
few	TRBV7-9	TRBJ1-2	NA	CASSLQYGYTF	TGTGCCAGCAGCTTACAATATGGCTACACCTTC
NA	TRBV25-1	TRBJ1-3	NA	CASSTGGGRAGNTIYF	TGTGCCAGCAGTACCGGCGGAGGCAGAGCTGGAAACACCATATATTTT
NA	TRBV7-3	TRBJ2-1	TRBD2	CASSLKPGRLAGANEQFF	TGTGCCAGCAGCTTAAAACCAGGAAGACTAGCGGGAGCCAATGAGCAGTTCTTC
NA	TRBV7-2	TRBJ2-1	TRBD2	CASSLYTSGYNEQFF	TGTGCCAGCAGCCTCTATACTAGCGGGTACAATGAGCAGTTCTTC
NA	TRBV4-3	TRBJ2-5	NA	CASSQEDGETQYF	TGCGCCAGCAGCCAAGAGGACGGGGAGACCCAGTACTTC
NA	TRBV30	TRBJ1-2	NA	CAWSPGFPTGGYTF	TGTGCCTGGAGTCCAGGGTTCCCGACGGGTGGCTACACCTTC
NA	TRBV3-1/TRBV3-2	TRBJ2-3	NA	CARKEGRTDTQYF	TGTGCCAGGAAGGAGGGGCGCACAGATACGCAGTATTTT
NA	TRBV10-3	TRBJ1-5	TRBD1	CAISDGQGKRDQPQHF	TGTGCCATCAGTGATGGACAGGGGAAAAGGGATCAGCCCCAGCATTTT
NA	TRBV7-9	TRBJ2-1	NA	CASTQGLVDGNEQFF	TGTGCCAGCACCCAGGGACTTGTGGATGGGAATGAGCAGTTCTTC
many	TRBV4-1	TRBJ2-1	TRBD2	CASRLDKLTSGGIYNEQFF	TGCGCCAGCAGACTCGACAAACTGACTAGCGGGGGTATCTACAATGAGCAGTTCTTC
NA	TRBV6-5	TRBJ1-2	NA	CATLRDSTANYGYTF	TGTGCCACTTTGAGGGACTCTACAGCTAACTATGGCTACACCTTC
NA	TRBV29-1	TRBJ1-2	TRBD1	CSAWTGGDYGYTF	TGCAGCGCCTGGACAGGGGGAGACTATGGCTACACCTTC
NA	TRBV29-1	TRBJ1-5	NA	CSVVIRGRDQPQHF	TGCAGCGTTGTCATTCGCGGGCGAGATCAGCCCCAGCATTTT